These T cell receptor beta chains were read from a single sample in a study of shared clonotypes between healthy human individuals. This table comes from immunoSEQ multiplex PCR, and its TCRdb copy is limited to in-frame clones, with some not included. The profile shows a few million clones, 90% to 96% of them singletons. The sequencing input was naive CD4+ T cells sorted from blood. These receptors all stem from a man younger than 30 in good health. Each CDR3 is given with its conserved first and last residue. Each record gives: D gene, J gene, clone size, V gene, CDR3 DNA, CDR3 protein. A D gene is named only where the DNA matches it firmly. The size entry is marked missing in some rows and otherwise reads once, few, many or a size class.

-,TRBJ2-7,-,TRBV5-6,TGTGCCAGCAGCTCTTCCGGGCCCGGGCTCTACTCCTACGAGCAGTACTTC,CASSSSGPGLYSYEQYF
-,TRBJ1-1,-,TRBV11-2,TGTGCCAGCAGCTTAGAAGGTGGGGTTCGGGTAGCTTTCTTT,CASSLEGGVRVAFF
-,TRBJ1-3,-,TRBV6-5,TGTGCCAGCACGAGACTCTCTGGAAACACCATATATTTT,CASTRLSGNTIYF
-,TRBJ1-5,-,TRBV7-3,TGTGCCAGCAGCTTGCGGGAAAATCAGCCCCAGCATTTT,CASSLRENQPQHF
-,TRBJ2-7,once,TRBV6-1,TGTGCCAGCAGTGAAGTAAACTACGAGCAGTACTTC,CASSEVNYEQYF
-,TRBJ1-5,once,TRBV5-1,TGCGCCAGCAGCTTGGACGGGACTGGCAATCAGCCCCAGCATTTT,CASSLDGTGNQPQHF
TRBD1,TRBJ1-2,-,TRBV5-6,TGTGCCAGCAGCTTAGAAGCTCCGGGGGCAGGGGGCATCTATGGCTACACCTTC,CASSLEAPGAGGIYGYTF
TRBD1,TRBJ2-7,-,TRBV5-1,TGCGCCAGCAGCTTGGCAGACAGGGGGTACAACGAGCAGTACTTC,CASSLADRGYNEQYF
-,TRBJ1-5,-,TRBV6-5,TGTGCCAGCAGCCGTGCGGGGGGCAATCAGCCCCAGCATTTT,CASSRAGGNQPQHF
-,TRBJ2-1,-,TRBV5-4,TGTGCCAGCAGCGTGGGGTCCATCCAACGCTCCTACAATGAGCAGTTCTTC,CASSVGSIQRSYNEQFF
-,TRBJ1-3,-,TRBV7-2,TGTGCCAGCAGCTTCTCGGGATTATCTGGAAACACCATATATTTT,CASSFSGLSGNTIYF
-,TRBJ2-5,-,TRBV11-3,TGTGCCAGCAGCTTGGGCGGCTCTAGCAGGGAGACCCAGTACTTC,CASSLGGSSRETQYF
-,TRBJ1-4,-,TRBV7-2,TGTGCCAGCAGCTCGCAGGACGGTCCCGAAAAACTGTTTTTT,CASSSQDGPEKLFF
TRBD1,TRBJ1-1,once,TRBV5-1,TGCGCCAGCAGCTTGGAGGACAGGGGTCGAGGGGCTTTCTTT,CASSLEDRGRGAFF
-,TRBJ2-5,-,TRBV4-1,TGCGCCAGCAGCCATGTCCACCAAGAGACCCAGTACTTC,CASSHVHQETQYF
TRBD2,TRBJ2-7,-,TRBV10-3,TGTGCCACGGGACTAGCGGATATCTACGAGCAGTACTTC,CATGLADIYEQYF
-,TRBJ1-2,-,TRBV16,TGTGCCAGCAGCCAATGGAATACATATGGCTACACCTTC,CASSQWNTYGYTF
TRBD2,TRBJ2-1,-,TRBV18,TGTGCCAGCTCACCAAACCTAGCGGGGTTAGTTGAGCAGTTCTTC,CASSPNLAGLVEQFF
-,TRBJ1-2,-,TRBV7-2,TGTGCCAGCAGCTTAGAACAGGGCGGGGGCTATGGCTACACCTTC,CASSLEQGGGYGYTF
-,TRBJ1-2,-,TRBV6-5,TGTGCCAGCAGTTACTCGGCCGTCTATGGCTACACCTTC,CASSYSAVYGYTF
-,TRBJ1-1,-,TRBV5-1,TGCGCCAGCAGCTTGGATCCCGAACGGGGTTACACTGAAGCTTTCTTT,CASSLDPERGYTEAFF
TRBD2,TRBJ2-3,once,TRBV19,TGTGCCAGTAGTATCCGGGGGGGCACAGATACGCAGTATTTT,CASSIRGGTDTQYF
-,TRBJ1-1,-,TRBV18,TGTGCCAGCTCACAAGACACTAATGAAGCTTTCTTT,CASSQDTNEAFF
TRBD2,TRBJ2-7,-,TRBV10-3,TGTGCCATCAACCCTGGGGCGGGAGGTTCCTACGAGCAGTACTTC,CAINPGAGGSYEQYF
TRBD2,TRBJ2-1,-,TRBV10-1,TGCGCCAGCAGTGCGGGCCTAGCGGGACGGAACAATGAGCAGTTCTTC,CASSAGLAGRNNEQFF
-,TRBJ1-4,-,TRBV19,TGTGCCAGTAGTAAAACGGGGAATGAAAAACTGTTTTTT,CASSKTGNEKLFF
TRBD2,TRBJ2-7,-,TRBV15,TGTGCCACCAGAGATTGGACTAGCGGGAGAGACGAGCAGTACTTC,CATRDWTSGRDEQYF
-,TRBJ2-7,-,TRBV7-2,TGTGCCAGCAGCCTTGGACCCCTGAGCTCCTACGAGCAGTACTTC,CASSLGPLSSYEQYF
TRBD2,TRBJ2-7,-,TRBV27,TGTGCCAGCAGGGAGGGAGGGCTGAAGTACGAGCAGTACTTC,CASREGGLKYEQYF
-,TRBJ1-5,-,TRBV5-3,TGTGCCAGAAGCTTCGGGCGGCAGGGCGGTCGGCCCCAGCATTTT,CARSFGRQGGRPQHF
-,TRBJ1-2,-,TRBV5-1,TGCGCCAGCAGTACCGACATGGGGATCGATGGCTACACCTTC,CASSTDMGIDGYTF
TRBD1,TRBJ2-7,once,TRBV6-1,TGTGCCAGCAGTGTAAGACAGGGGGGATACGAGCAGTACTTC,CASSVRQGGYEQYF
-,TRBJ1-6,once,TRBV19,TGTGCCAGTAAAAGGACCTCGGCAGGTTCACCCCTCCACTTT,CASKRTSAGSPLHF
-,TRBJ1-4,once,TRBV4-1,TGCGCCAGCAGCCAAGGGACCTATGAAAAACTGTTTTTT,CASSQGTYEKLFF
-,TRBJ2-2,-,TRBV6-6,TGTGCCAGCAGTTACTCGGGACTCCCGAACACCGGGGAGCTGTTTTTT,CASSYSGLPNTGELFF
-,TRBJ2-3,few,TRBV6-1,TGTGCCAGCAGTCCCACAGATACGCAGTATTTT,CASSPTDTQYF
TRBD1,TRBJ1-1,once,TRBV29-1,TGCAGCGTCACCAGGGGGGCCAGCGCTGAAGCTTTCTTT,CSVTRGASAEAFF
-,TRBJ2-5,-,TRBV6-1,TGTGCCAGCAGTGAAGGAGGGCTAGGAGAGACCCAGTACTTC,CASSEGGLGETQYF
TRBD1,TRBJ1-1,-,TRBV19,TGTGCCAGTACCAGTCCCGGGACAGGGGGAGGCACTGAAGCTTTCTTT,CASTSPGTGGGTEAFF
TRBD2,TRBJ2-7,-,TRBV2,TGTGCCAGCAAGGGACTAGCGGGAGTTGGGTACGAGCAGTACTTC,CASKGLAGVGYEQYF